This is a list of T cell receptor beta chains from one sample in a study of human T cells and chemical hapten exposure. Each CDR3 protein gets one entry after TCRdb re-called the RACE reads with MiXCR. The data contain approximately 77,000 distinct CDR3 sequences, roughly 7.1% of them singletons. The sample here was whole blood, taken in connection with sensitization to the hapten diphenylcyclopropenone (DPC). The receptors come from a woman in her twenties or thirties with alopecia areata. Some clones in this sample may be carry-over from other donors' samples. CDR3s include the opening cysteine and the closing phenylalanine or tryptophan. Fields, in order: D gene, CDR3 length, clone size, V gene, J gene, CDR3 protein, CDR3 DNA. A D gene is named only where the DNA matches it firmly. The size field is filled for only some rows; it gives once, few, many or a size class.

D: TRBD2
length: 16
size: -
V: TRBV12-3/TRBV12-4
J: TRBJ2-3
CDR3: CASSPTSGGAPDTQYF
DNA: TGTGCCAGCAGTCCTACTAGCGGGGGGGCCCCAGATACGCAGTATTTT

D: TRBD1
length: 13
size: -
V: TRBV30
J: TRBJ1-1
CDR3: CAWRDRREAEAFF
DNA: TGTGCCTGGAGGGACAGGCGGGAGGCTGAAGCTTTCTTT

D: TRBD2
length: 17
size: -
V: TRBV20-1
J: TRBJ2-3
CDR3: CSARGIGLAGNTDTQYF
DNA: TGCAGTGCTAGAGGGATCGGACTAGCGGGGAACACAGATACGCAGTATTTT

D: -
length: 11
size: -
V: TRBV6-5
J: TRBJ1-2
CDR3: CASGSPYGYTF
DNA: TGTGCCAGCGGTAGCCCCTATGGCTACACCTTC

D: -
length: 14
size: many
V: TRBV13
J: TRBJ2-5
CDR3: CASSFLDRQETQYF
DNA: TGTGCCAGCAGCTTCCTCGACAGGCAAGAGACCCAGTACTTC

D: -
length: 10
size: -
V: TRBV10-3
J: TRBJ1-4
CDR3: CAKGGEKLFF
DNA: TGTGCCAAGGGGGGTGAAAAACTGTTTTTT

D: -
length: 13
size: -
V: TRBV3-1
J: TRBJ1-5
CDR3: CASSQFYNQPQHF
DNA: TGTGCCAGCAGCCAATTCTACAATCAGCCCCAGCATTTT

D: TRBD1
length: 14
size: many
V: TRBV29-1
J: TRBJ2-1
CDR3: CSVMNRGGYNEQFF
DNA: TGCAGCGTCATGAACAGGGGTGGGTACAATGAGCAGTTCTTC

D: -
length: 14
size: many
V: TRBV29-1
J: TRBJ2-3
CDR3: CSVERPDGTDTQYF
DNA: TGCAGCGTTGAACGACCCGATGGCACAGATACGCAGTATTTT

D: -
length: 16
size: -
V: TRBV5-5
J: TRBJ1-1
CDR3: CASSHRSRTENTEAFF
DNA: TGTGCCAGCAGCCATCGCTCTCGGACGGAGAACACTGAAGCTTTCTTT

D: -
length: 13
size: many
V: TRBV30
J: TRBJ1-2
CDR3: CAWSRVTMNGYTF
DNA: TGTGCCTGGAGCAGGGTTACTATGAACGGCTACACCTTC

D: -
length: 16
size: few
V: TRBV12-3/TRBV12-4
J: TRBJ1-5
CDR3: CASSLLGVGSNQPQHF
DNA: TGTGCCAGCAGTTTACTTGGGGTGGGTAGCAATCAGCCCCAGCATTTT

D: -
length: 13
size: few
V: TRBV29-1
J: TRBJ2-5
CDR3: CSVRGGGQETQYF
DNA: TGCAGCGTGAGGGGGGGGGGGCAGGAGACCCAGTACTTC

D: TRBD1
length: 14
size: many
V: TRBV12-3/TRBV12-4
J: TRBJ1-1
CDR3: CASSLADRDTEAFF
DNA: TGTGCCAGCAGCCTGGCCGACAGGGACACTGAAGCTTTCTTT

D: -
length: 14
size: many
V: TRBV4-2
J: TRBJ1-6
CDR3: CASSQGVANSPLHF
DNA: TGTGCCAGCAGCCAAGGGGTTGCAAATTCACCCCTCCACTTT

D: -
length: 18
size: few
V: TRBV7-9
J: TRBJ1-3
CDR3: CASSLTGLSPSSGNTIYF
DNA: TGTGCCAGCAGCTTAACCGGACTCTCCCCAAGCTCTGGAAACACCATATATTTT